Below, 17 T cell receptor beta chains from the same sample are listed, as sequenced in a study of T cells in Graves' hyperthyroidism and ophthalmopathy. The CDR3 regions of TCR beta were amplified from RNA transcripts. The HTBI primer set served for first-round RT-PCR of the TCR CDR3. TCRdb fed the multiplex PCR reads into MiXCR, producing one record per CDR3 protein. The table has approximately 870,000 distinct CDR3 sequences, 38% seen once; the top ten hold 8.9%. Sequencing input: blood. The origin of the receptors is a man aged 18 to 35 with Graves' hyperthyroidism.

Many counts were recorded for this clonotype. The chain links TRBV12-3 or TRBV12-4 to TRBJ1-1; D is unresolved. V was trimmed by 7 bases and J by 6 bases, leaving 12 bases between them. The CDR3 is made up of 12 amino acids. This CDR3 reads CASTRLVPEAFF. The CDR3 DNA reads TGTGCCAGCACCCGTTTAGTTCCTGAAGCTTTCTTT.

This clonotype was seen more than once but under ten times. The gene calls are TRBV12-3 or TRBV12-4 and TRBJ2-2, with 7 bases aligning to TRBD1. The CDR3 length is 14 residues. V lost 3 bases to trimming and J lost 4 bases; unmatched junction nucleotides: 2. CDR3 DNA: TGTGCCAGCAGTTTTGAGGGGGCCACCGGGGAGCTGTTTTTT. Translating gives CASSFEGATGELFF.

This clonotype was observed a handful of times. The chain carries TRBV14 and TRBJ2-2; D is possibly TRBD1 (7 bases). Trimming cost V 0 bases and J 5 bases, with 10 bases left between them. The CDR3 has 15 amino acids. Germline loops: CDR1 SGHDN, CDR2 FVKESK. CDR3 sequence reads: CASSQDPGGTGELFF. CDR3 sequence (DNA): TGTGCCAGCAGCCAAGATCCAGGGGGGACCGGGGAGCTGTTTTTT. The full variable domain, completed using reference TRBV14 and TRBJ2-2, is EAGVTQFPSHSVIEKGQTVTLRCDPISGHDNLYWYRRVMGKEIKFLLHFVKESKQDESGMPNNRFLAERTGGTYSTLKVQPAELEDSGVYFCASSQDPGGTGELFFGEGSRLTVL.

J is TRBJ2-7 and V is TRBV19; 9 nucleotides agree with TRBD2. With V trimmed by 1 base and J by 3 bases, 4 bases remained unmatched. The CDR3 covers 15 residues. CDR1 is LNHDA and CDR2 is SQIVND in the germline V gene (reference sequence). CDR3 sequence (DNA): TGTGCCAGTAGTATAGCGGCGGGAGGGAACTACGAGCAGTACTTC. Translated, it gives CASSIAAGGNYEQYF. The whole variable domain, remainder taken from reference TRBV19 and TRBJ2-7, is DGGITQSPKYLFRKEGQNVTLSCEQNLNHDAMYWYRQDPGQGLRLIYYSQIVNDFQKGDIAEGYSVSREKKESFPLTVTSAQKNPTAFYLCASSIAAGGNYEQYFGPGTRLTVT.

In this sample, this clonotype turned up many times. The J gene is TRBJ1-5, the V gene TRBV15; D gene unclear. Trimming removed 6 bases from V and 1 base from J, with 19 bases in between. CDR1 is LNHNV and CDR2 is YYDKDF in the germline V gene (reference sequence). There are 17 residues in the CDR3. In nucleotides, the CDR3 is TGTGCCACCAGTCCCCCCACCTTCGAGTGGAGCAATCAGCCCCAGCATTTT. Translating gives CATSPPTFEWSNQPQHF.

Concerning this clonotype itself: Likely a read error: the CDR3 ends without its conserved phenylalanine or tryptophan. The rearrangement links TRBV6-1 to TRBJ1-6; no definite D call. The germline V and J ends were trimmed by 1 base and 6 bases, with 16 bases remaining between them. Germline-derived CDR1 and CDR2 are MNHNS and SASEGT. The length of the CDR3 is 17 residues. The CDR3 is CASSEDRSKSFNSPLHL. The CDR3 bases are TGTGCCAGCAGTGAAGACAGATCAAAGAGCTTTAATTCACCCCTCCACTTA.

The rearrangement links TRBV7-8 to TRBJ1-4, with 7 bases matching TRBD1. The V gene end was trimmed by 4 bases and the J gene end by 6 bases; junction bases not matched to a gene: 11. The CDR3 is 16 amino acids. CDR1 is SGHVS, CDR2 FQNEAQ, per germline. The CDR3 here is CASSSRYGTEDEKLFF. In DNA, the CDR3 is TGTGCCAGCAGCTCCCGGTACGGGACAGAGGATGAAAAACTGTTTTTT.

The genes are TRBV19 and TRBJ2-7; 8 positions agree with TRBD1. The V gene end was trimmed by 5 bases and the J gene end by 4 bases; junction bases not matched to a gene: 7. Germline lookup yields CDR1 LNHDA and CDR2 SQIVND (reference sequence). The CDR3 is 14 residues long. CDR3 DNA: TGTGCCAGTAGTCCGGACAGGGACGGGTACGAGCAGTACTTC. Amino acid sequence: CASSPDRDGYEQYF. Together with reference TRBV19 and TRBJ2-7, the CDR3 gives the full variable domain: DGGITQSPKYLFRKEGQNVTLSCEQNLNHDAMYWYRQDPGQGLRLIYYSQIVNDFQKGDIAEGYSVSREKKESFPLTVTSAQKNPTAFYLCASSPDRDGYEQYFGPGTRLTVT.

This clonotype was found many times. The chain recombines TRBV19 with TRBJ1-1; D is ambiguous. The germline V and J ends were trimmed by 6 bases and 3 bases, with 11 bases remaining between them. The CDR3 runs to 13 residues. The germline CDR1 and CDR2 sequences are LNHDA and SQIVND (reference sequence). CDR3 loop: CASSNTEDTEAFF. CDR3 in DNA: TGTGCCAGTAGCAACACAGAGGACACTGAAGCTTTCTTT.

This clonotype appeared many times. This sequence joins TRBV2 and TRBJ1-4; 7 bases are a match to TRBD1. The CDR3 has 18 residues. Germline V CDR1 and CDR2: SNHLY, FYNNEI. The trim removed 9 bases at V and 0 bases at J, leaving 16 bases unmatched. CDR3 in DNA: TGTGCCAGTTCCACGGACAGGACCCACGGGGCAACTAATGAAAAACTGTTTTTT. The encoded protein is CASSTDRTHGATNEKLFF.

This clonotype was detected many times. The rearrangement joins TRBV2 to TRBJ1-6; the match to TRBD1 covers 7 bases. Trimming removed 8 bases from V and 5 bases from J; junction bases left unmatched: 12. The CDR3 consists of 16 residues. The V gene's germline CDR1 is SNHLY and CDR2 FYNNEI. In DNA, the CDR3 is TGTGCCAGCGGGTCGGAGTTTGGGACAGATAATTCACCCCTCCACTTT. Translated: CASGSEFGTDNSPLHF. The entire variable domain, with the rest obtained from reference TRBV2 and TRBJ1-6, is as follows: EPEVTQTPSHQVTQMGQEVILRCVPISNHLYFYWYRQILGQKVEFLVSFYNNEISEKSEIFDDQFSVERPDGSNFTLKIRSTKLEDSAMYFCASGSEFGTDNSPLHFGNGTRLTVT.

This chain joins TRBV20-1 and TRBJ1-1; a weak D match, TRBD1 (6 bases). This CDR3 contains 14 residues. Germline CDR1 and CDR2: DFQATT and SNEGSKA (reference sequence). V lost 6 bases to trimming and J lost 7 bases, with 21 bases between them. The chain's CDR3 is CSAPYRAGAHEAFF. The CDR3 region has the DNA TGCAGTGCCCCATATCGAGCAGGGGCCCATGAAGCTTTCTTT.

This clonotype was seen repeatedly, ten times or more. The chain carries TRBV7-2 and TRBJ2-2; no definite D call. V lost 4 bases and J 4 bases, leaving 7 bases between the germline ends. Germline CDR1 is SGHTA and CDR2 is FQGNSA. The CDR3 contains 13 residues. CDR3 region: CASSSTLTGELFF. Here the CDR3 DNA reads TGTGCCAGCAGCTCCACCCTCACCGGGGAGCTGTTTTTT.

At least ten counts were recorded for this clonotype. Here the CDR3 reads CASSFNGGPYEQYF. CDR3 DNA: TGTGCCAGCAGCTTTAACGGCGGGCCCTACGAGCAGTACTTC. This chain joins TRBV7-2 and TRBJ2-7; a weak D match, TRBD2 (5 bases). There are 14 residues in the CDR3. Trimming removed 3 bases from V and 2 bases from J, with 11 bases in between. The germline V gene encodes CDR1 SGHTA and CDR2 FQGNSA.

This clonotype was counted between two and nine times. The CDR3, as DNA: TGTGCCAGCATTGGGGCGCCGGACTATGGCTACACCTTC. This translates into CASIGAPDYGYTF. The chain has TRBV7-9 and TRBJ1-2; D is perhaps TRBD1 (5 bases). The CDR3 covers 13 residues. CDR1 is SEHNR, CDR2 FQNEAQ, per germline (reference sequence). Between the trimmed V and J ends, which lost 7 bases and 3 bases, there was a span of 12 bases.

Only a few counts were recorded for this clonotype. The V and J genes are TRBV12-3 or TRBV12-4 and TRBJ2-2; no definite D call. The CDR3 runs 12 residues. The germline V and J ends were trimmed by 7 bases and 6 bases, with 9 bases remaining between them. Here the CDR3 reads CASTPEAGELFF. The CDR3 DNA reads TGTGCCAGCACTCCCGAGGCCGGGGAGCTGTTTTTT.

The chain links TRBV7-9 to TRBJ1-6; D perhaps matches TRBD1 (5 bases). V lost 4 bases, J lost 10 bases, and 23 bases lay in between. Germline loops: CDR1 SEHNR, CDR2 FQNEAQ (reference sequence). The CDR3 length is 17 residues. The DNA for the CDR3 is TGTGCCAGCAGCTCACCCCCTACCGGGACGGGGCGCTCACCCCTCCACTTT. Protein sequence: CASSSPPTGTGRSPLHF.